There are a few counts of the clone carrying this T cell receptor (beta chain). It was through 5'RACE template switching that TCR cDNA was made, with a universal primer site and UMIs added. From the 5' RACE reads, TCRdb called clonotypes with MiXCR, one entry per CDR3 protein. The table has around 590,000 distinct CDR3 sequences, about 12% seen once. This specimen belongs to a study of T cells after yellow fever vaccination. The sequencing used PBMCs, collected on the day of the yellow fever booster vaccination. This TCR was recovered from a young man who received the YFV17D yellow fever vaccine.

CDR3 region: CASSQRWGETYEQYF. The DNA for the CDR3 is TGTGCCAGCAGCCAGCGTTGGGGGGAGACCTACGAGCAGTACTTC. The chain uses TRBV7-2 and TRBJ2-7, with D perhaps matching TRBD2 (6 bases). The V and J ends lost 5 bases and 2 bases respectively, with 16 bases between them. CDR1 is SGHTA, CDR2 FQGNSA, per germline. This CDR3 has 15 residues.